This T cell receptor (beta chain) was sequenced during a study of blood T cell repertoires in COVID-19. Whole-study context: PBMCs, B-cell-depleted T cells, or T cells were the source of the cDNA or gDNA that made up the material.

This clone was counted between two and nine times. Original processing notes: Counts of nucleated cells, estimated from reference gene primer amplification, were obtained. Assay: immunoSEQ multiplex PCR; the TCRdb copy retains only in-frame clones and omits some. V, J and clone size reflect that table, while D and trimming were determined from the DNA. There are about 130,000 clones in the sample; 75% to 90% occur only once, and over 15% lies in the top ten. The age range of participants was about 18 to 100 years, with residence in 20 to 25 US areas. Resolution of symptoms, clearance, or two negative PCRs was present in recovered Cohort 3 donors. The CDR3 covers 13 residues. V was clipped by 5 bases and J by 8 bases; unmatched bases: 4. Germline V CDR1 and CDR2: SNHLY, FYNNEI.

This clonotype originated in a man in his thirties or forties who had recovered from COVID-19. Material: PBMCs or T cells enriched from blood (not recorded which). The chain joins TRBV2 to TRBJ1-2; TRBD1 matches at 11 bases. The CDR3 bases are TGTGCCAGCAGTCCGGGACAGGGGGACGGCTACACCTTC. It translates to CASSPGQGDGYTF.